This T cell receptor beta chain was found in a study of blood T cell repertoires in COVID-19. In the study overall: T cells, B-cell-depleted T cells, or PBMCs supplied cDNA or gDNA.

Germline V lookup: CDR1 SGHRS, CDR2 YFSETQ. The V and J ends lost 0 bases and 6 bases, in that order; junction bases with no gene match: 8. The CDR3 totals 15 residues. Some clones are missing from TCRdb's copy, which holds only in-frame ones; the method was immunoSEQ multiplex PCR. The table records 95,000 to 100,000 clones, 70% to 90% of them present only once. This sequence joins TRBV5-1 and TRBJ2-7, with TRBD2 matching over 8 bases. The sequence came from a human donor with COVID-19, enrolled during active disease. The donor label of this sample is uncertain. The sequenced sample was peripheral blood. CDR3 region: CASSLGSSAGGEQYF. The CDR3 DNA reads as TGCGCCAGCAGCTTGGGCAGTTCGGCGGGGGGCGAGCAGTACTTC. Drawing the rest from reference TRBV5-1 and TRBJ2-7, the complete variable domain is KAGVTQTPRYLIKTRGQQVTLSCSPISGHRSVSWYQQTPGQGLQFLFEYFSETQRNKGNFPGRFSGRQFSNSRSEMNVSTLELGDSALYLCASSLGSSAGGEQYFGPGTRLTVT.